These T cell receptor beta chains were read from a single sample in a study of shared clonotypes between healthy human individuals. Sequenced by immunoSEQ multiplex PCR; TCRdb stores in-frame clones only, minus some. The data contain some 1.4 million clones, about 96% of them singletons. Material for sequencing was naive CD4+ T cells sorted from blood. Receptors were obtained from a man younger than 45 in good health. Each CDR3 is given without its conserved first and last residue. The order of the fields is V gene, J gene, CDR3 length, CDR3 protein.

TRBV6-1,TRBJ2-3,14,ASSEAGHLKSDTQY
TRBV28,TRBJ1-2,13,ASSLSLAGDYGYT
TRBV11-2,TRBJ2-1,15,ASSLLGLATSYNEQF
TRBV18,TRBJ1-2,12,ASSPPSVAYGYT
TRBV28,TRBJ2-1,12,ASARVLSYNEQF
TRBV28,TRBJ2-4,14,ASSLLPGTDKNIQY
TRBV18,TRBJ2-2,13,ASSPHLENTGELF
TRBV7-3,TRBJ2-7,12,ASSLGKGIYEQY
TRBV7-2,TRBJ2-2,14,ASSRNRVGSTGELF
TRBV5-4,TRBJ1-1,11,ASSTGPNTEAF
TRBV7-2,TRBJ2-1,13,ASSLGQPDYNEQF
TRBV4-3,TRBJ1-4,13,ASSPTGGTNEKLF
TRBV6-5,TRBJ1-5,10,ASSGGSQPQH
TRBV19,TRBJ2-6,13,ASNTDRAGANVLT
TRBV28,TRBJ2-6,14,ASSLLRGSGANVLT
TRBV5-1,TRBJ2-7,14,ASSLVATGRAPEQY
TRBV6-6,TRBJ2-7,14,ASSYDRGPGPLEQY
TRBV2,TRBJ2-7,11,ASSRGGPYEQY
TRBV30,TRBJ2-3,11,AWMKGGTDTQY